Presented here are 32 T cell receptor beta chains from one specimen sequenced in a study of shared clonotypes between healthy human individuals. The repertoire was sequenced with immunoSEQ multiplex PCR; TCRdb's copy has only in-frame clones and lacks some. Among about 470,000 clones listed, about 76% were seen once. The sequenced sample consisted of PBMCs. The receptor source for this set is a woman aged 40-49 years in good health. Some clones in this sample may be carry-over from other donors' samples.

This sequence joins TRBV11-3 and TRBJ2-1; weak D call: TRBD2 (6 bases). The length of the CDR3 is 16 residues. The germline V gene encodes CDR1 SGHNT and CDR2 YENEEA. The germline V and J ends were trimmed by 0 bases and 3 bases, with 12 bases remaining between them. The CDR3 DNA reads TGTGCCAGCAGCTTAGATAAGGGCGGGAACTACAATGAGCAGTTCTTC. Translated, it gives CASSLDKGGNYNEQFF.

In DNA form, the CDR3 reads TGTGCCAGCGGGACACAGAACACTGAAGCTTTCTTT. It encodes CASGTQNTEAFF. J is TRBJ1-1 and V is TRBV7-9; TRBD1 might be the D (6 bases). Germline V gene sequence: CDR1 SEHNR, CDR2 FQNEAQ (reference sequence). Trimming took off 8 bases at V and 1 base at J, with 8 bases between the two ends. The CDR3 covers 12 residues.

The table lists this clone with a few counts. A junction boundary mismatches the germline segment, possibly from a read error. CDR3 sequence (DNA): TGTGCCTGGAGGAGGGGGTTATATGGCCACACCTTC. As protein: CAWRRGLYGHTF. The gene calls are TRBV30 and TRBJ1-2, with TRBD1 as a possible D gene (6 bases). This CDR3 spans 12 amino acids. Germline V gene sequence: CDR1 GTSNPN, CDR2 SVGIG (reference sequence).

CDR3 amino acids: CSARRDRGYDEQFF. Here the CDR3 DNA reads TGCAGCGCACGGCGGGACAGGGGTTACGATGAGCAGTTCTTC. J is TRBJ2-1 and V is TRBV29-1; TRBD1 agrees at 10 bases. CDR1 and CDR2 (germline): SQVTM, ANQGSEA. The CDR3 runs to 14 residues. V lost 7 bases, J lost 8 bases, and 11 bases stayed unmatched.

This rearrangement joins TRBV6-1 to TRBJ2-1; 7 bases fit TRBD2. Losses at the gene ends were 2 bases for V and 8 bases for J; bases not matched to a gene: 9. Germline loops: CDR1 MNHNS, CDR2 SASEGT. CDR3 length: 15 amino acids. The CDR3 reads CASSERETSPHEQFF. The CDR3 nucleotides read TGTGCCAGCAGTGAAAGGGAGACTAGCCCCCATGAGCAGTTCTTC.

The rearrangement links TRBV5-1 to TRBJ1-1; possible D gene TRBD1, 6 bases. Germline V lookup: CDR1 SGHRS, CDR2 YFSETQ. The ends were cut back, 4 bases at V and 0 bases at J, with 16 bases in the middle. The CDR3 has 16 residues. The CDR3 reads CASSAGQSNMNTEAFF. CDR3 nucleotide sequence: TGCGCCAGCAGCGCCGGACAGTCTAACATGAACACTGAAGCTTTCTTT.

This chain connects TRBV7-3 to TRBJ2-3, with TRBD2 matching over 11 bases. V gave up 4 bases and J gave up 7 bases; unmatched junction bases: 4. The germline V gene encodes CDR1 SGHTA and CDR2 FQGTGA. The CDR3 extends over 14 amino acids. CDR3 DNA sequence: TGTGCCAGCAGCTCCGGACTAGCGGGCTATACGCAGTATTTT. This codes for CASSSGLAGYTQYF.

The V call is TRBV27, the J call TRBJ2-1, with D unresolved. V was cut by 2 bases and J by 5 bases, with 10 bases left in between. Germline CDR1 and CDR2: MNHEY and SMNVEV (reference sequence). The CDR3 consists of 14 residues. CDR3 coding DNA: TGTGCCAGCAGTTTAGATAGGCGGCACAATGAGCAGTTCTTC. Its translation is CASSLDRRHNEQFF.

Details on this clone: Other DNA sequences from this sample encode an identical CDR3 as well. J is TRBJ2-1 and V is TRBV6-6; D is ambiguous. The germline CDR1 and CDR2 sequences are MNHNY and SVGAGI (reference sequence). The CDR3 loop spans 11 amino acids. With 5 bases removed from V and 8 bases from J, the gap between germline ends came to 7 bases. In DNA form, the CDR3 reads TGTGCCAGCAGTCCCCGTGATGAGCAGTTCTTC. It encodes CASSPRDEQFF.

This clone was counted once. This chain's CDR3 is CASSLGLSNEQFF. The CDR3 DNA reads TGTGCCAGCAGCTTAGGGCTATCCAATGAGCAGTTCTTC. The V gene is TRBV7-3, the J gene TRBJ2-1; D is unresolved. The V and J ends lost 2 bases and 6 bases respectively, with 8 bases between them. There are 13 residues in the CDR3. From germline, CDR1 is SGHTA and CDR2 FQGTGA.

The rearrangement uses TRBV27 and TRBJ1-2; no clear D gene. CDR1 MNHEY and CDR2 SMNVEV come from the germline V gene (reference sequence). CDR3 length: 14 residues. V lost 0 bases and J lost 0, with 5 bases in between. As DNA, the CDR3 is TGTGCCAGCAGTTTATCCCACGCTAACTATGGCTACACCTTC. It yields the protein CASSLSHANYGYTF.

This chain joins TRBV5-1 and TRBJ2-3; no reliable D call. CDR1 SGHRS and CDR2 YFSETQ come from the germline V gene. Trimming took 0 bases from V and 0 from J, leaving 11 bases between them. This CDR3 spans 16 amino acids. CDR3 nucleotides: TGCGCCAGCAGCTTGGATTCCAATATGAGCACAGATACGCAGTATTTT. It translates to CASSLDSNMSTDTQYF.

This sequence joins TRBV25-1 and TRBJ2-5, with no clear D. The J call is doubtful: the DNA matches TRBJ2-7 better. The CDR3 has 12 residues. Germline V gene sequence: CDR1 MGHDK, CDR2 SYGVNS. The chain's CDR3 is CASRALGYEQYF. CDR3 bases: TGTGCCAGCAGGGCCCTAGGCTACGAGCAGTACTTC.

The chain links TRBV15 to TRBJ1-2; no definite D call. Germline CDR1 and CDR2: LNHNV and YYDKDF (reference sequence). V shed 0 bases and J shed 4 bases, with 12 bases lying between them. The CDR3 covers 15 residues. The CDR3: CATSRDPTAPYGYTF. As DNA, the CDR3 is TGTGCCACCAGCAGAGATCCCACAGCACCCTATGGCTACACCTTC.

CDR3 sequence: CASSQRGAYIEKLFF. Here the CDR3 DNA reads TGTGCCAGCAGCCAGCGGGGGGCATATATTGAAAAACTGTTTTTT. V gene TRBV5-6 combines with J gene TRBJ1-4; perhaps TRBD1 as D (6 bases). The CDR3 runs 15 residues. Germline assignment: CDR1 SGHDT and CDR2 YYEEEE. Trimming took off 4 bases at V and 7 bases at J, with 17 bases between the two ends.

The V and J genes are TRBV19 and TRBJ2-7; tentative D call: TRBD2 (5 bases). This CDR3 spans 13 amino acids. Germline V CDR1 and CDR2: LNHDA, SQIVND (reference sequence). The V gene lost 5 bases and the J gene lost 3 bases, with 11 bases spanning the gap. CDR3 DNA: TGTGCCAGTAGTGAGGGCAGTTTCTACGAGCAGTACTTC. As protein: CASSEGSFYEQYF.

As for this clone: A read error may explain this, as a much larger clone is one base away. V and J are TRBV6-4 and TRBJ2-2; TRBD2 is a possible D gene (5 bases). Germline V lookup: CDR1 MRHNA, CDR2 SNTAGT. The CDR3 covers 14 residues. Deletions cut 5 bases from V and 5 bases from J, with 12 bases between. CDR3 sequence reads: CASSSSWTTGELFF. In DNA form, the CDR3 reads TGTGCCAGCAGTTCGAGCTGGACTACCGGGGAGCTGTTTTTT.

V gene TRBV7-8 combines with J gene TRBJ2-7; tentative D call: TRBD2 (5 bases). CDR3 length equals 13 residues. Trimming left V 5 bases short and J 6 bases short, with 14 bases between. Germline V gene data show CDR1 as SGHVS and CDR2 as FQNEAQ. The CDR3 here is CASSPGRRSEQYF. The CDR3 DNA is TGTGCCAGCAGCCCCGGAAGGAGGTCCGAGCAGTACTTC.

The chain carries TRBV2 and TRBJ2-1, with 8 bases matching TRBD2. V was pared by 1 base and J by 3 bases, with 14 bases of the junction left unmatched. The germline gives CDR1 SNHLY, CDR2 FYNNEI. The CDR3 runs 19 residues. CDR3 sequence reads: CASSEEDIERETFYNEQFF. CDR3 sequence (DNA): TGTGCCAGCAGTGAAGAGGATATAGAGCGGGAGACCTTCTACAATGAGCAGTTCTTC.

This clone has only one observation. V and J are TRBV18 and TRBJ2-1; D may be TRBD2 (5 bases). The V end lost 6 bases, the J end lost 5 bases, and 11 bases lay between the germline ends. The CDR3 covers 13 residues. Germline V lookup: CDR1 KGHSH, CDR2 LQKENI. Here the CDR3 reads CASSVPGNNEQFF. Here the CDR3 DNA reads TGTGCCAGCTCGGTACCCGGGAACAATGAGCAGTTCTTC.

The chain links TRBV19 to TRBJ1-6; no reliable D call. Per the germline V gene, CDR1 is LNHDA and CDR2 is SQIVND (reference sequence). V lost 7 bases and J 9 bases, leaving 19 bases between the germline ends. The CDR3 runs to 15 residues. The CDR3 region is CASKPDWAGLSPLHF. In DNA, the CDR3 is TGTGCCAGTAAACCCGATTGGGCAGGCCTTTCACCCCTCCACTTT.

The CDR3 region is CASSLGFGKPQHF. Written as DNA, the CDR3 is TGCGCCAGCAGCTTGGGGTTCGGGAAGCCCCAGCATTTT. The rearrangement joins TRBV5-1 to TRBJ1-5, with D unresolved. The germline CDR1 and CDR2 sequences are SGHRS and YFSETQ. CDR3 length equals 13 residues. Trimming removed 0 bases from V and 8 bases from J, with 9 bases in between.

The chain is built from TRBV28 and TRBJ2-2; TRBD1 matches at 10 bases. V shed 5 bases and J 4 bases; nucleotides not matched to a gene: 13. In germline, CDR1 is MDHEN, CDR2 SYDVKM. This CDR3 has 18 amino acids. CDR3 amino acids: CASSRRTGGIGGTGELFF. As DNA, the CDR3 is TGTGCCAGCAGTCGACGGACAGGGGGGATCGGTGGCACCGGGGAGCTGTTTTTT.

The chain links TRBV18 to TRBJ2-7, with 9 nucleotides matching TRBD2. The CDR3 has 13 residues. Germline V CDR1 and CDR2: KGHSH, LQKENI. V was clipped by 6 bases and J by 3 bases; unmatched bases: 3. CDR3: CASSTSGDYEQYF. The CDR3 bases are TGTGCCAGCTCGACTAGCGGCGACTACGAGCAGTACTTC.

The V call is TRBV13, the J call TRBJ1-2; D remains ambiguous. V was shortened by 4 bases and J by 4 bases, with 10 bases between the two germline ends. In germline, CDR1 is PRHDT, CDR2 FYEKMQ (reference sequence). The CDR3 spans 13 residues. The CDR3 nucleotides are TGTGCCAGCAGCTCCAGACATGGCTATGGCTACACCTTC. Translating gives CASSSRHGYGYTF.

This clone was recorded a few times. CDR3 sequence reads: CAWSVVNSDQPQHF. CDR3 DNA sequence: TGTGCCTGGAGTGTAGTAAATTCGGATCAGCCCCAGCATTTT. The chain links TRBV30 to TRBJ1-5; D unclear. The CDR3 is 14 amino acids. The germline V gene encodes CDR1 GTSNPN and CDR2 SVGIG (reference sequence). Trimming cost V 0 bases and J 5 bases, with 11 bases left between them.

V usage is TRBV29-1 and J usage is TRBJ1-1; D might be TRBD1 (5 bases). The CDR3 runs to 13 residues. In germline, CDR1 is SQVTM, CDR2 ANQGSEA. V lost 5 bases and J 4 bases, leaving 14 bases between the germline ends. CDR3 coding DNA: TGCAGCGTTCGAGCGGATGGGGCCACTGAAGCTTTCTTT. Residues: CSVRADGATEAFF.

This clone is a singleton in its sample. This rearrangement joins TRBV15 to TRBJ2-1, with TRBD2 matching over 7 bases. The CDR3 covers 14 residues. J was trimmed by 9 bases and V by 0 bases; bases with no gene match: 5. Per the germline V gene, CDR1 is LNHNV and CDR2 is YYDKDF (reference sequence). The DNA for the CDR3 is TGTGCCACCAGCAGAGATTGGGCTAGCGGTGAGCAGTTCTTC. This codes for CATSRDWASGEQFF.

V gene TRBV5-4 combines with J gene TRBJ1-2; the D gene is possibly TRBD1 (6 bases). The CDR3 totals 13 residues. The V gene lost 3 bases and the J gene lost 7 bases, with 13 bases spanning the gap. CDR1 SGHNT and CDR2 YYREEE come from the germline V gene (reference sequence). The CDR3 coding sequence is TGTGCCAGCAGCTCAACAGGGAAGCGTGGCTACACCTTC. Encoded protein: CASSSTGKRGYTF.

The V call is TRBV5-1, the J call TRBJ2-1; TRBD2 aligns across 7 bases. Unmatched junction bases numbered 5, after V lost 0 bases and J lost 5 bases. Looked up from germline, CDR1 is SGHRS and CDR2 is YFSETQ. This CDR3 has 15 residues. The chain's CDR3 is CASSLAGGRNNEQFF. The CDR3 nucleotides read TGCGCCAGCAGCTTGGCGGGAGGCCGTAACAATGAGCAGTTCTTC.

This chain uses TRBV5-6 with TRBJ1-5; no firm D call. The CDR3 has 12 residues. V gave up 0 bases and J gave up 9 bases, with 7 bases separating them. In germline, CDR1 is SGHDT, CDR2 YYEEEE. This chain's CDR3 is CASSLEMGPQHF. The CDR3 nucleotides are TGTGCCAGCAGCTTGGAAATGGGGCCCCAGCATTTT.

The chain joins TRBV9 to TRBJ2-2, with 9 bases that match TRBD2. J was trimmed by 5 bases and V by 2 bases; bases with no gene match: 4. This CDR3 spans 15 amino acids. Germline assignment: CDR1 SGDLS and CDR2 YYNGEE. The CDR3, as DNA: TGTGCCAGCAGCGTTGTAGCGGGAGATACCGGGGAGCTGTTTTTT. Protein product: CASSVVAGDTGELFF.